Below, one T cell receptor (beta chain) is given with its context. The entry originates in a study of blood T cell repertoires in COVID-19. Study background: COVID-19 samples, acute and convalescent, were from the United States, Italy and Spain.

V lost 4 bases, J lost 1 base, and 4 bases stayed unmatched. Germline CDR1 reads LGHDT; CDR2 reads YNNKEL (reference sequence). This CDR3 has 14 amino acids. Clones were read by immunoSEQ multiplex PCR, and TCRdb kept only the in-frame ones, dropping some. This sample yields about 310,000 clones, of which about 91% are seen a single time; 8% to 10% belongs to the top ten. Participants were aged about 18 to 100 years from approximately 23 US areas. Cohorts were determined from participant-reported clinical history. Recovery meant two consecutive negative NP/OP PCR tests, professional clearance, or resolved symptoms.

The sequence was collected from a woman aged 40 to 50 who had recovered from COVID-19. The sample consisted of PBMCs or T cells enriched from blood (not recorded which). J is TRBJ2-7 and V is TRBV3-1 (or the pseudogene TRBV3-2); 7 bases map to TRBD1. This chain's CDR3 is CASSRRDSSYEQYF. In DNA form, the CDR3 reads TGTGCCAGCAGCCGTAGGGACAGTTCCTACGAGCAGTACTTC.